This T cell receptor (beta chain) was identified during a study of CXCR3-negative and CXCR3-positive naive CD8 T cells. There are 14 residues in the CDR3. The study made its TRB cDNA libraries by 5' RACE, adding UMI labels. TCRdb reprocessed the 5' RACE reads and reports one entry per CDR3 protein, with no DNA. This table lists about 41,000 distinct CDR3 sequences. This rearrangement joins TRBV12-3 or TRBV12-4 to TRBJ1-2; TCRdb picks TRBD1, but there is no DNA to check that call. The TCR originated in a human donor in good health. Some clones in this sample may be carry-over from other donors' samples. The sequenced sample consisted of naive CXCR3- CD8+ T cells from blood. Subset indicated: CD45RO-CCR7+CD27+CD95- naive CD8+ T cells lacking CXCR3 (TNR3-). CDR3 region: CASSSQGAAYGYTF.